Each of the 10 T cell receptor beta chains below was sequenced from the same sample in a study of blood T cell repertoires in COVID-19. Here immunoSEQ multiplex PCR was the method, and the copy in TCRdb shows in-frame clones only, minus some. The sample consists of 200,000 or so clones, approximately 90% of them appearing once. The sample consisted of peripheral blood. The receptors stem from a woman aged 40-49 years who had recovered from COVID-19.

The chain employs TRBV19 and TRBJ2-3; D gene ambiguous. V lost 4 bases and J lost 2, with 10 bases in between. From germline, CDR1 is LNHDA and CDR2 SQIVND (reference sequence). CDR3 length: 14 residues. The CDR3 spells CASSTSPITDTQYF. In nucleotides, the CDR3 is TGTGCCAGTAGTACTAGTCCTATCACAGATACGCAGTATTTT.

The chain combines TRBV19 with TRBJ1-2; 7 nucleotides agree with TRBD1. With V trimmed by 3 bases and J by 8 bases, 6 bases remained unmatched. In germline, CDR1 is LNHDA, CDR2 SQIVND (reference sequence). This CDR3 contains 13 residues. Here the CDR3 DNA reads TGTGCCAGTAGTATTAACAGGGACAGCGGCTACACCTTC. Amino acids: CASSINRDSGYTF. Together with reference TRBV19 and TRBJ1-2, the CDR3 gives the full variable domain: DGGITQSPKYLFRKEGQNVTLSCEQNLNHDAMYWYRQDPGQGLRLIYYSQIVNDFQKGDIAEGYSVSREKKESFPLTVTSAQKNPTAFYLCASSINRDSGYTFGSGTRLTVV.

This clone has a single count. The V and J genes are TRBV6-5 and TRBJ1-1; D not resolved. The CDR3 contains 14 residues. Germline V gene data show CDR1 as MNHEY and CDR2 as SVGAGI. Trimming shortened V by 0 bases and J by 4 bases, and 9 bases separated the two germline ends. In DNA form, the CDR3 reads TGTGCCAGCAGTTACTCGAGCGGGCCCACTGAAGCTTTCTTT. Translation gives CASSYSSGPTEAFF.

The rearrangement links TRBV28 to TRBJ2-3, with D maybe TRBD2 (6 bases). V gave up 6 bases and J gave up 0 bases, with 10 bases separating them. This CDR3 contains 14 residues. Germline V CDR1 and CDR2: MDHEN, SYDVKM. CDR3 sequence: CASRGGLSTDTQYF. The CDR3 bases are TGTGCCAGCAGGGGGGGACTGAGCACAGATACGCAGTATTTT.

This clone turned up a few times. This chain links TRBV24-1 with TRBJ2-1, with D possibly TRBD1 on 6 matching bases. This CDR3 region has 13 residues. Trimming took off 4 bases at V and 9 bases at J, with 12 bases between the two ends. Germline CDR1 KGHDR, CDR2 SFDVKD. The CDR3 is CATSDEGVGEQFF. The CDR3 nucleotides are TGTGCCACCAGTGACGAGGGGGTAGGTGAGCAGTTCTTC.

The chain combines TRBV30 with TRBJ2-3; D perhaps matches TRBD1 (5 bases). The germline V gene has CDR1 GTSNPN and CDR2 SVGIG (reference sequence). This CDR3 has 13 residues. The germline V and J ends were trimmed by 3 bases and 1 base, with 8 bases remaining between them. The CDR3 region is CAWRLGGTDTQYF. The CDR3 nucleotides are TGTGCCTGGAGATTAGGGGGCACAGATACGCAGTATTTT.

V and J are TRBV11-3 and TRBJ2-1; D is possibly TRBD1 (6 bases). V lost 1 base, J lost 2 bases, and 12 bases lay in between. Germline values: CDR1 SGHNT, CDR2 YENEEA. The CDR3 runs to 16 residues. The CDR3 protein is CASSLVWQGPYNEQFF. The CDR3 bases are TGTGCCAGCAGCTTAGTATGGCAGGGGCCCTACAATGAGCAGTTCTTC.

This chain uses TRBV10-3 with TRBJ2-5, with 10 bases fitting TRBD2. V was clipped by 0 bases and J by 5 bases; unmatched bases: 3. CDR3 length: 15 residues. The germline CDR1 and CDR2 sequences are ENHRY and SYGVKD. CDR3 amino acids: CAISESLAGEETQYF. CDR3 sequence (DNA): TGTGCCATCAGTGAGTCCCTAGCGGGAGAGGAGACCCAGTACTTC.

The V gene is TRBV7-3, the J gene TRBJ1-1; TRBD1 matches 8 bases. V lost 4 bases and J lost 4; bases outside the gene matches: 5. This CDR3 comprises 14 residues. Germline V gives CDR1 SGHTA, CDR2 FQGTGA. In DNA, the CDR3 is TGTGCCAGCAGCTCACAGGGGGGGAGCACTGAAGCTTTCTTT. It yields the protein CASSSQGGSTEAFF.

The chain has TRBV6-2 or TRBV6-3 and TRBJ2-1; the D is unclear. The V end lost 0 bases, the J end lost 1 base, and 16 bases lay between the germline ends. CDR1 and CDR2 from the germline V gene are MNHEY and SVGEGT. CDR3 length equals 18 residues. The CDR3 nucleotides read TGTGCCAGCAGTTACTCGACCAAAGCCGGCGGATCCTACAATGAGCAGTTCTTC. Its translation: CASSYSTKAGGSYNEQFF.